Listed below are T cell receptor beta chains from one sample, sequenced in a study of cytomegalovirus exposure and HLA in healthy donors. The assay was immunoSEQ multiplex PCR, and TCRdb's table has in-frame clones only and misses some. This sample has about 140,000 clones, with more than 70% found just once. Sequenced sample: PBMCs. These receptors were obtained from a man aged 35 to 55 in good health and CMV-seronegative. The CDR3 runs from the conserved cysteine through the conserved F or W. A D gene is named only where the DNA matches it firmly. Rows may omit the clone size; those that give it use once, few, many or a size class.

v_call	clone_size	d_call	j_call	cdr3_aa	cdr3_nt
TRBV9	-	-	TRBJ2-7	CASSAHYRGGEQYF	TGTGCCAGCAGCGCCCACTATAGGGGCGGCGAGCAGTACTTC
TRBV7-2	-	-	TRBJ1-6	CASSLGQRGPNSPLHF	TGTGCCAGCAGCTTAGGGCAGAGAGGTCCCAATTCACCCCTCCACTTT
TRBV11-1	-	TRBD1	TRBJ2-7	CASSFTAGTGAYEQYF	TGTGCCAGCAGTTTTACAGCCGGGACAGGGGCCTACGAGCAGTACTTC
TRBV6-5	few	TRBD1	TRBJ2-3	CASRWDRLTDTQYF	TGTGCCAGCAGATGGGACAGACTCACAGATACGCAGTATTTT
TRBV19	-	-	TRBJ2-7	CASSTVTTSSYEQYF	TGTGCCAGTAGCACAGTTACCACTAGCTCCTACGAGCAGTACTTC
TRBV9	-	TRBD1	TRBJ2-6	CASSEGAGANVLTF	TGTGCCAGCAGCGAGGGGGCCGGGGCCAACGTCCTGACTTTC
TRBV18	-	-	TRBJ2-7	CASSPTGSLDEQYF	TGTGCCAGCTCACCTACGGGGTCCTTGGACGAGCAGTACTTC
TRBV28	-	-	TRBJ1-5	CASQDFRNQPQHF	TGTGCCAGCCAGGACTTCCGAAATCAGCCCCAGCATTTT
TRBV28	-	-	TRBJ1-1	CASSLTLVSNTEAFF	TGTGCCAGCAGCCTGACTTTGGTTTCGAACACTGAAGCTTTCTTT
TRBV7-3	once	TRBD1	TRBJ2-5	CASSSGRGPSETQYF	TGTGCCAGCAGCTCGGGCAGGGGGCCCAGTGAGACCCAGTACTTC
TRBV7-2	few	-	TRBJ1-5	CASSLGDISNQPQHF	TGTGCCAGCAGCTTAGGGGACATTAGCAATCAGCCCCAGCATTTT
TRBV5-4	-	-	TRBJ1-1	CASSFGENTEAFF	TGTGCCAGCAGCTTCGGGGAGAACACTGAAGCTTTCTTT